Below are 13 T cell receptor beta chains sequenced from a single sample in a study of PD-1 blockade in mismatch repair-deficient tumors. TCRdb's table, derived via immunoSEQ multiplex PCR, lists solely in-frame clones and lacks some. Among more than 90,000 clones listed, more than 60% were seen once. The sequences come from peripheral blood, collected 60 weeks after starting pembrolizumab. These receptors came from an adult with mismatch repair-deficient cancer.

The chain couples TRBV28 to TRBJ1-2; 9 positions match TRBD1. The CDR3 extends over 13 amino acids. Trimming removed 6 bases from V and 7 bases from J; junction bases left unmatched: 6. Germline CDR1 is MDHEN and CDR2 is SYDVKM. For the CDR3, the DNA is TGTGCCAGCAGGGGACAGGGAATTTTTGGCTACACCTTC. Its translation is CASRGQGIFGYTF.

The rearrangement joins TRBV4-1 to TRBJ2-6, with 8 bases aligning to TRBD1. The J segment lost 0 bases and the V segment lost 1 base, leaving 5 bases of the junction unmatched. This CDR3 comprises 18 residues. The germline V gene has CDR1 MGHRA and CDR2 YSYEKL. CDR3 bases: TGCGCCAGCAGCCAAGGGCAGGGGGCTGTCTCTGGGGCCAACGTCCTGACTTTC. It yields the protein CASSQGQGAVSGANVLTF.

The genes are TRBV27 and TRBJ1-4; no definite D call. V was clipped by 5 bases and J by 0 bases, with 10 bases between them. Germline V gives CDR1 MNHEY, CDR2 SMNVEV (reference sequence). The CDR3 is made up of 15 amino acids. CDR3 sequence: CASSPYYATNEKLFF. CDR3 DNA sequence: TGTGCCAGCAGTCCCTACTACGCAACTAATGAAAAACTGTTTTTT.

J is TRBJ2-3 and V is TRBV28, with D unresolved. Per germline, CDR1 MDHEN and CDR2 SYDVKM. The CDR3 sequence is 14 residues long. Between the trimmed V and J ends, which lost 10 bases and 2 bases, there was a span of 16 bases. The CDR3 here is CATTRLALTDTQYF. Written as DNA, the CDR3 is TGTGCCACCACAAGGTTAGCACTCACAGATACGCAGTATTTT.

This chain joins TRBV7-2 and TRBJ1-4; the D gene is possibly TRBD1 (5 bases). Trimming left V 2 bases short and J 5 bases short, with 15 bases between. CDR1 and CDR2 (germline): SGHTA, FQGNSA. This CDR3 has 16 residues. DNA for the CDR3: TGTGCCAGCAGCTTATTGCCGGGACCGGAGAATGAAAAACTGTTTTTT. The encoded protein is CASSLLPGPENEKLFF.

The chain has TRBV6-4 and TRBJ2-7; tentative D call: TRBD1 (6 bases). Per germline, CDR1 MRHNA and CDR2 SNTAGT. The V end lost 5 bases, the J end lost 7 bases, and 12 bases lay between the germline ends. This CDR3 is 12 amino acids long. The CDR3 here is CASSQTGTEQYF. In DNA, the CDR3 is TGTGCCAGCAGTCAAACAGGGACGGAGCAGTACTTC.

V and J are TRBV9 and TRBJ2-1; no firm D call. This CDR3 has 13 residues. Germline V lookup: CDR1 SGDLS, CDR2 YYNGEE. The ends were cut back, 0 bases at V and 9 bases at J, with 10 bases in the middle. For the CDR3, the DNA is TGTGCCAGCAGCGTAGTATCTTCCAGTGAGCAGTTCTTC. Residues: CASSVVSSSEQFF. The full variable domain, with the rest looked up from reference TRBV9 and TRBJ2-1, is DSGVTQTPKHLITATGQRVTLRCSPRSGDLSVYWYQQSLDQGLQFLIQYYNGEERAKGNILERFSAQQFPDLHSELNLSSLELGDSALYFCASSVVSSSEQFFGPGTRLTVL.

CDR3: CASSDLYGYTF. For the CDR3, the DNA is TGTGCCAGCAGTGACCTCTATGGCTACACCTTC. V gene TRBV6-1 combines with J gene TRBJ1-2; D not certain. Germline lookup yields CDR1 MNHNS and CDR2 SASEGT. This CDR3 has 11 residues. Trimming took 3 bases from V and 4 from J, leaving 3 bases between them.

V gene TRBV7-2 combines with J gene TRBJ2-7; 9 bases are a match to TRBD2. V trimming: 4 bases; J trimming: 6 bases; junction bases outside the gene matches: 7. Germline CDR1 is SGHTA and CDR2 is FQGNSA. The CDR3 is made up of 14 amino acids. The CDR3 bases are TGTGCCAGCAGCTCCGGACTAGCGACGTTCGAGCAGTACTTC. Encoded protein: CASSSGLATFEQYF.

J is TRBJ1-1 and V is TRBV9; D is undetermined. This CDR3 comprises 13 residues. Germline V CDR1 and CDR2: SGDLS, YYNGEE. Trimming stripped 1 base from V and 5 bases from J, with 9 bases between. The CDR3: CASSVSLDTEAFF. The CDR3 region has the DNA TGTGCCAGCAGCGTATCCCTGGATACTGAAGCTTTCTTT.

The V call is TRBV5-1, the J call TRBJ1-1; D is ambiguous. V was trimmed by 0 bases and J by 4 bases, leaving 10 bases between them. CDR3 length: 14 amino acids. Germline CDR1 is SGHRS and CDR2 is YFSETQ. CDR3 coding DNA: TGCGCCAGCAGCTTGGAAGGCAGTCGCACTGAAGCTTTCTTT. Its protein product is CASSLEGSRTEAFF.

The chain is built from TRBV7-6 and TRBJ2-1, with a weak D call TRBD2 (5 bases). V shed 3 bases and J shed 3 bases, with 12 bases lying between them. Per germline, CDR1 SGHVS and CDR2 FNYEAQ. There are 15 residues in the CDR3. CDR3 region: CASSFRDTIYNEQFF. The CDR3 DNA reads TGTGCCAGCAGCTTCCGGGATACAATCTACAATGAGCAGTTCTTC.

CDR3 sequence: CASSPLAQDNEQFF. CDR3 DNA sequence: TGCGCCAGCAGCCCTTTGGCACAAGACAATGAGCAGTTCTTC. This rearrangement joins TRBV5-1 to TRBJ2-1; D call uncertain. The CDR3 covers 14 residues. In germline, CDR1 is SGHRS, CDR2 YFSETQ. The V gene lost 4 bases and the J gene lost 5 bases, with 13 bases spanning the gap.